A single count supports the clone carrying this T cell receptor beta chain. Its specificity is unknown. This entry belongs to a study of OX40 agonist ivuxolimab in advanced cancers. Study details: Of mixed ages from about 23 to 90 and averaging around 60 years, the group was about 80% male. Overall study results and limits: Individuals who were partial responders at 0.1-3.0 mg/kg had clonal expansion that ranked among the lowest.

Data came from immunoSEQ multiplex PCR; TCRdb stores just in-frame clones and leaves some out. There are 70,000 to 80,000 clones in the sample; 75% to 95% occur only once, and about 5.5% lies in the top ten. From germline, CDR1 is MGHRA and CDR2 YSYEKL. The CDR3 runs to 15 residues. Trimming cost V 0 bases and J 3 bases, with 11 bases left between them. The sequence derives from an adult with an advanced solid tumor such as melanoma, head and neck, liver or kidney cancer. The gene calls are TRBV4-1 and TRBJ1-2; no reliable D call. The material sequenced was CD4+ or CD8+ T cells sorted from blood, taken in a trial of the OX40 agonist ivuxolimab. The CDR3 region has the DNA TGCGCCAGCAGCCAAGATAAGGTGGGAGACTATGGCTACACCTTC. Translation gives CASSQDKVGDYGYTF.